The rows below give T cell receptor beta chains drawn from one sample of a study of blood T cell repertoires in COVID-19. Produced via immunoSEQ multiplex PCR; TCRdb's table is partial and in-frame only. The data show approximately 100,000 clones, roughly 85% seen once. The sample comprised peripheral blood. These receptors were obtained from an older man with acute or convalescent COVID-19. CDR3s include the opening cysteine and the closing phenylalanine or tryptophan. The order of the fields is clone size, V gene, D gene, J gene, CDR3 DNA, CDR3 protein. A D gene is named only where the DNA matches it firmly. Rows may omit the clone size; those that give it use once, few, many or a size class.

clone size: NA
V gene: TRBV14
D gene: TRBD1
J gene: TRBJ2-3
CDR3 DNA: TGTGCCAGCAGCAAGCAGACAGGGGCCTACACAGATACGCAGTATTTT
CDR3 protein: CASSKQTGAYTDTQYF

clone size: once
V gene: TRBV7-9
D gene: NA
J gene: TRBJ1-5
CDR3 DNA: TGTGCCAGCAGCTTGGCGGGCGCTTTTCAGCCCCAGCATTTT
CDR3 protein: CASSLAGAFQPQHF

clone size: NA
V gene: TRBV9
D gene: TRBD1
J gene: TRBJ1-1
CDR3 DNA: TGTGCCAGCAGCGTCCGGACAGGGGGCACTGAAGCTTTCTTT
CDR3 protein: CASSVRTGGTEAFF

clone size: few
V gene: TRBV6-5
D gene: NA
J gene: TRBJ1-2
CDR3 DNA: TGTGCCAGCAGCAGATCAGGGTACGGGGGCTACACCTTC
CDR3 protein: CASSRSGYGGYTF

clone size: NA
V gene: TRBV6-5
D gene: TRBD2
J gene: TRBJ2-7
CDR3 DNA: TGTGCCAGCAGTTACGCTAGCGGGGGATCCTACGAGCAGTACTTC
CDR3 protein: CASSYASGGSYEQYF

clone size: NA
V gene: TRBV24-1
D gene: TRBD1
J gene: TRBJ2-5
CDR3 DNA: TGTGCCACCGGACAGGCAGGGGAGACCCAGTACTTC
CDR3 protein: CATGQAGETQYF

clone size: NA
V gene: TRBV6-6
D gene: TRBD2
J gene: TRBJ2-1
CDR3 DNA: TGTGCCAGCAGCCCCGGGGCCGGGACTAGTTATGAGCAGTTCTTC
CDR3 protein: CASSPGAGTSYEQFF

clone size: NA
V gene: TRBV3-1/TRBV3-2
D gene: NA
J gene: TRBJ2-3
CDR3 DNA: TGTGCCAGCAGCCAAGATCAGGACTACGCAGATACGCAGTATTTT
CDR3 protein: CASSQDQDYADTQYF

clone size: NA
V gene: TRBV6-5
D gene: NA
J gene: TRBJ1-4
CDR3 DNA: TGTGCCAGCAGTTACACTAGAAGTTCAACTAATGAAAAACTGTTTTTT
CDR3 protein: CASSYTRSSTNEKLFF

clone size: NA
V gene: TRBV3-1/TRBV3-2
D gene: TRBD2
J gene: TRBJ2-3
CDR3 DNA: TGTGCCAGCAGCAGGGGACTAGCGGTAACTAGCACAGATACGCAGTATTTT
CDR3 protein: CASSRGLAVTSTDTQYF

clone size: few
V gene: TRBV7-6
D gene: TRBD1
J gene: TRBJ2-2
CDR3 DNA: TGTGCCAGCAGCCCTAGGACAGGGGCAAACACCGGGGAGCTGTTTTTT
CDR3 protein: CASSPRTGANTGELFF

clone size: NA
V gene: TRBV27
D gene: NA
J gene: TRBJ2-2
CDR3 DNA: TGTGCCAGCACCTCAGACGGGAGGAACACCGGGGAGCTGTTTTTT
CDR3 protein: CASTSDGRNTGELFF

clone size: NA
V gene: TRBV9
D gene: TRBD1
J gene: TRBJ2-7
CDR3 DNA: TGTGCCAGCAGCGTAGTGGGACAGGGTGGCGAGCAGTACTTC
CDR3 protein: CASSVVGQGGEQYF

clone size: NA
V gene: TRBV7-8
D gene: NA
J gene: TRBJ1-1
CDR3 DNA: TGTGCCAGCAGCCCGGATGGGGGGGGTACTGAAGCTTTCTTT
CDR3 protein: CASSPDGGGTEAFF